Following are 10 T cell receptor beta chains from one sample sequenced in a study of OX40 agonist ivuxolimab in advanced cancers. This table comes from immunoSEQ multiplex PCR, and its TCRdb copy is limited to in-frame clones, with some not included. The data contain about 66,000 clones, roughly 87% of them seen just once; the ten biggest clones take up about 2.3%. The material was CD4+ or CD8+ T cells sorted from blood, obtained in a trial of the OX40 agonist ivuxolimab. The receptors derive from an adult with an advanced solid tumor such as melanoma, head and neck, liver or kidney cancer.

To note about this clone: Its ends do not fully match the called genes, so a read error is possible. This rearrangement joins TRBV30 to TRBJ2-5; no clear D gene. This CDR3 has 13 amino acids. Germline V gene sequence: CDR1 GTSNPN, CDR2 SVGIG (reference sequence). CDR3: CAWRTVRQGTQYF. The DNA for the CDR3 is TGTGCCTGGAGAACGGTCAGGCAAGGGACCCAGTACTTC.

This rearrangement joins TRBV19 to TRBJ2-1; D uncertain. The length of the CDR3 is 12 residues. Trimming removed 0 bases from V and 3 bases from J, with 0 bases in between. The germline V gene has CDR1 LNHDA and CDR2 SQIVND (reference sequence). The chain's CDR3 is CASSIDYNEQFF. The DNA for the CDR3 is TGTGCCAGTAGTATAGACTACAATGAGCAGTTCTTC. The full variable domain, rest sourced from reference TRBV19 and TRBJ2-1, is DGGITQSPKYLFRKEGQNVTLSCEQNLNHDAMYWYRQDPGQGLRLIYYSQIVNDFQKGDIAEGYSVSREKKESFPLTVTSAQKNPTAFYLCASSIDYNEQFFGPGTRLTVL.

The chain links TRBV15 to TRBJ2-7, with TRBD2 identical over 12 bases. The CDR3 spans 15 residues. Germline assignment: CDR1 LNHNV and CDR2 YYDKDF (reference sequence). With V trimmed by 2 bases and J by 3 bases, 2 bases remained unmatched. CDR3 loop: CATSRRLAGDYEQYF. CDR3 nucleotide sequence: TGTGCCACCAGCAGAAGACTAGCGGGAGACTACGAGCAGTACTTC.

The V and J genes are TRBV28 and TRBJ2-7; D gene unclear. The CDR3 extends over 15 amino acids. V was trimmed by 4 bases and J by 2 bases, leaving 15 bases between them. Germline V CDR1 and CDR2: MDHEN, SYDVKM. CDR3 coding DNA: TGTGCCAGCAGTTCCCTCGAGGCTGCGACCTACGAGCAGTACTTC. It is translated as CASSSLEAATYEQYF. Together with reference TRBV28 and TRBJ2-7, the CDR3 gives the full variable domain: DVKVTQSSRYLVKRTGEKVFLECVQDMDHENMFWYRQDPGLGLRLIYFSYDVKMKEKGDIPEGYSVSREKKERFSLILESASTNQTSMYLCASSSLEAATYEQYFGPGTRLTVT.

The chain recombines TRBV14 with TRBJ1-2; D is unclear. Trimming took 1 base from V and 1 from J, leaving 7 bases between them. The CDR3 length is 14 residues. The germline CDR1 and CDR2 sequences are SGHDN and FVKESK. The CDR3 here is CASSQGKGNYGYTF. The CDR3 DNA reads as TGTGCCAGCAGCCAAGGGAAGGGTAACTATGGCTACACCTTC. Complete variable domain (other parts from reference TRBV14 and TRBJ1-2): EAGVTQFPSHSVIEKGQTVTLRCDPISGHDNLYWYRRVMGKEIKFLLHFVKESKQDESGMPNNRFLAERTGGTYSTLKVQPAELEDSGVYFCASSQGKGNYGYTFGSGTRLTVV.

This clone was found a few times. The rearrangement uses TRBV18 and TRBJ1-2; TRBD1 aligns across 7 bases. The CDR3 length is 13 residues. V shed 3 bases, J shed 7 bases, and the junction held 5 bases outside the gene matches. Germline CDR1 KGHSH, CDR2 LQKENI. The CDR3, as DNA: TGTGCCAGCTCACCCGACAGGGATCGTGGCTACACCTTC. Its translation: CASSPDRDRGYTF.

The chain uses TRBV5-4 and TRBJ2-7; 16 bases match TRBD2. The V segment lost 2 bases and the J segment 6 bases; nucleotides outside the gene matches: 5. Germline values: CDR1 SGHNT, CDR2 YYREEE (reference sequence). The CDR3 length is 16 residues. The CDR3 DNA reads as TGTGCCAGCAGCTTCCCGGGACTAGCGGGAGGGAGCGAGCAGTACTTC. Translated: CASSFPGLAGGSEQYF.

The V gene is TRBV27, the J gene TRBJ2-6; D gene unclear. Germline CDR1 MNHEY, CDR2 SMNVEV (reference sequence). Trimming shortened V by 2 bases and J by 2 bases, and 10 bases separated the two germline ends. The CDR3 is 16 amino acids. CDR3 nucleotides: TGTGCCAGCAGTTTAAAGGTGCCACCTGGGGCCAACGTCCTGACTTTC. It translates to CASSLKVPPGANVLTF.

The genes are TRBV19 and TRBJ2-5; possible D gene TRBD2, 6 bases. V lost 7 bases and J lost 1, with 16 bases in between. The CDR3 is 15 amino acids. Germline V gene sequence: CDR1 LNHDA, CDR2 SQIVND (reference sequence). This CDR3 reads CASTQTTSLQETQYF. The CDR3 coding sequence is TGTGCCAGTACCCAAACGACTAGTCTCCAAGAGACCCAGTACTTC.

This chain links TRBV9 with TRBJ2-3, with 8 bases that match TRBD1. Trimming took 3 bases from V and 1 from J; bases not matched to a gene: 7. The CDR3 totals 16 residues. CDR1 and CDR2 (germline): SGDLS, YYNGEE. This chain's CDR3 is CASSETGGQRTDTQYF. In nucleotides, the CDR3 is TGTGCCAGCAGCGAAACAGGGGGGCAACGCACAGATACGCAGTATTTT.